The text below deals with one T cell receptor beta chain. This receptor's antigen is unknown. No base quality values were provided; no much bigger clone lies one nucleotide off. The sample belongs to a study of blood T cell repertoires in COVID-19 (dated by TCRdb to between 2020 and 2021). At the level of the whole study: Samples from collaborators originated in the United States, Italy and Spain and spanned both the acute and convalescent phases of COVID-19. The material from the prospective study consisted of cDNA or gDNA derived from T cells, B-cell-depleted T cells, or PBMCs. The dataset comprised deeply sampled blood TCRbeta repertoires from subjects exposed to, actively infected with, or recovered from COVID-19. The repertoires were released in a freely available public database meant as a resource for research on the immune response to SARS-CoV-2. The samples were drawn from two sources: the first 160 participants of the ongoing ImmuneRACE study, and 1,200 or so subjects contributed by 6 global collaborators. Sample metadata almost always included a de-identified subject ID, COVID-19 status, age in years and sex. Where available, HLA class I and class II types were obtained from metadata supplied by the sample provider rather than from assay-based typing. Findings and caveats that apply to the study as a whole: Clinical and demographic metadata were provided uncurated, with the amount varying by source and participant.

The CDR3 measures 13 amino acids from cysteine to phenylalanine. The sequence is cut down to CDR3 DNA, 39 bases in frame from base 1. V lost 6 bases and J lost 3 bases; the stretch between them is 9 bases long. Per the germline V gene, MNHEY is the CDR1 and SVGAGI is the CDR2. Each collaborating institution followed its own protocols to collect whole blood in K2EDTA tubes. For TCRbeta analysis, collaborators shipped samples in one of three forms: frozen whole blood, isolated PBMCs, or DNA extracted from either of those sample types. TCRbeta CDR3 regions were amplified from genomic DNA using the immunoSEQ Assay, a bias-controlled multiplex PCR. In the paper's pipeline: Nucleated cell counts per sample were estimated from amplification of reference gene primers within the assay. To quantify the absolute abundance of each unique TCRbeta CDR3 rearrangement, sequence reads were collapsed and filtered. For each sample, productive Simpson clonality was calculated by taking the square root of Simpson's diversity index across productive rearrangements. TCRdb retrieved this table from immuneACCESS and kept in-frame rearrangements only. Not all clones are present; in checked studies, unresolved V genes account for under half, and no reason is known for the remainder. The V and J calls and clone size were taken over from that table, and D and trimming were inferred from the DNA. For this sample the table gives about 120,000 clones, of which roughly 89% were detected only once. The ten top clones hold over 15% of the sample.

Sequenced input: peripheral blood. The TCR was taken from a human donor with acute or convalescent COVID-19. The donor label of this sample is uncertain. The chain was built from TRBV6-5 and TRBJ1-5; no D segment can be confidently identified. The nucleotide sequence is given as TGTGCCAGCAGCGGGGTGGTCAATCAGCCCCAGCATTTT. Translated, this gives CASSGVVNQPQHF.